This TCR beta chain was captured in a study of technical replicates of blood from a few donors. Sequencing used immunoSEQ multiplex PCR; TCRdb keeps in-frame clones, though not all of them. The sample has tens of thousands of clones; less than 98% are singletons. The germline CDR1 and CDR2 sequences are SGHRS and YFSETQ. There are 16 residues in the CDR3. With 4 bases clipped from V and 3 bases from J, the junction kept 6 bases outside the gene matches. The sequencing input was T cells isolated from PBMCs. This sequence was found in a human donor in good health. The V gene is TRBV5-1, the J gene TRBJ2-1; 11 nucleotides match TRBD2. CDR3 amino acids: CASSGGLAEFYNEQFF. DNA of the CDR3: TGCGCCAGCAGCGGGGGACTAGCGGAATTCTACAATGAGCAGTTCTTC.